What follows describes a single T cell receptor (beta chain). The data derive from a study of cytotoxic CD8 clonotypes in ibrutinib-treated CLL. As for the study in general: Productive templates averaged about 250,000 per sample, and productive rearrangements about 89,000.

Cryopreserved PBMCs were the source of about 2 micrograms of genomic DNA, which went to TCR beta libraries. The protocol was immunoSEQ multiplex PCR, while the TCRdb copy is restricted to in-frame clones and leaves out a portion. Of tens of thousands of clones listed, roughly 77% were seen once; the top ten hold more than 4.5%. From germline, CDR1 is KGHSH and CDR2 LQKENI. The CDR3 is 15 residues long. V was trimmed by 0 bases and J by 4 bases, leaving 9 bases between them. The clonotype originates from a human donor with chronic lymphocytic leukemia. This chain joins TRBV18 and TRBJ1-4, with a tentative D call TRBD1 (5 bases). Sequenced here: PBMCs, sampled after 12 months of ibrutinib treatment. The CDR3 DNA is TGTGCCAGCTCACCACCGGCGAGGGGTAATGAAAAACTGTTTTTT. This translates into CASSPPARGNEKLFF.